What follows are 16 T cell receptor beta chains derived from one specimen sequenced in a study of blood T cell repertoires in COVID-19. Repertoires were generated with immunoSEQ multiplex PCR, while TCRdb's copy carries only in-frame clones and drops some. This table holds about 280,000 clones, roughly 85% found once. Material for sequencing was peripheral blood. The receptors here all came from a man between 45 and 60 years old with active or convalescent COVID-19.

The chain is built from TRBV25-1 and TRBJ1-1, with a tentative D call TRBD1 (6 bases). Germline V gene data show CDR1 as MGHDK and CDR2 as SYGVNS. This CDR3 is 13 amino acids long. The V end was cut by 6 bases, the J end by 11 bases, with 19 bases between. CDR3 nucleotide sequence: TGTGCCAGCAGAGAAACGAAGGGGGAACGGGCTTTCTTT. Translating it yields CASRETKGERAFF.

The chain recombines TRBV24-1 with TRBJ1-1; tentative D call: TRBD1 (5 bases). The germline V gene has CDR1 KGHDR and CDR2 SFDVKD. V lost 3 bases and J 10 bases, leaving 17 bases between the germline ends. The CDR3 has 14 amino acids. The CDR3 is CATSDGTGRGGAFF. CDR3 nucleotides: TGTGCCACCAGTGATGGGACCGGGCGGGGCGGAGCTTTCTTT.

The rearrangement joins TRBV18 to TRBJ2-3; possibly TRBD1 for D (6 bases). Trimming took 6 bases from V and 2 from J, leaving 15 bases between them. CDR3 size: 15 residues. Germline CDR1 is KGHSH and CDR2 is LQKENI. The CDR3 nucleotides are TGTGCCAGCTCTTGGAAAAGGGGGACCACAGATACGCAGTATTTT. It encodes CASSWKRGTTDTQYF.

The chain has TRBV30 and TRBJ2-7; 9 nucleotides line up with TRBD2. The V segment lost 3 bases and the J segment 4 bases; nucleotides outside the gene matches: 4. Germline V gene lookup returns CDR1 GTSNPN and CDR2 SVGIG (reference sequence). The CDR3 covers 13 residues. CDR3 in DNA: TGTGCCTGGAGCGAGGGACTAGCTTACGAGCAGTACTTC. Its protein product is CAWSEGLAYEQYF.

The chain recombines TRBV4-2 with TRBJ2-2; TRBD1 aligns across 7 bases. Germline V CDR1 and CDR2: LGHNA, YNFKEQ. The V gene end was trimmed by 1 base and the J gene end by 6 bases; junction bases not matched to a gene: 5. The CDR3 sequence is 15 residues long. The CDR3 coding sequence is TGTGCCAGCAGCCAAGGGGGACAGATATCCGGGGAGCTGTTTTTT. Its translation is CASSQGGQISGELFF.

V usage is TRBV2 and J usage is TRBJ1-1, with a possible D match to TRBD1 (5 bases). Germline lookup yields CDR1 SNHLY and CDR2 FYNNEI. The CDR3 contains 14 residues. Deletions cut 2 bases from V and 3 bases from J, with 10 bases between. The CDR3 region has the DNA TGTGCCAGCAGTGAAAGGACGGGGGACACTGAAGCTTTCTTT. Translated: CASSERTGDTEAFF.

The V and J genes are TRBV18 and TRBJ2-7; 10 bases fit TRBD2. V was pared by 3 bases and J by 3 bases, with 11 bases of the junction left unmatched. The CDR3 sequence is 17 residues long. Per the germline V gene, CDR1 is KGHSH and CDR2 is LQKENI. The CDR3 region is CASSPGLAGEGGYEQYF. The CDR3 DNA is TGTGCCAGCTCACCTGGGCTAGCGGGAGAGGGGGGCTACGAGCAGTACTTC.

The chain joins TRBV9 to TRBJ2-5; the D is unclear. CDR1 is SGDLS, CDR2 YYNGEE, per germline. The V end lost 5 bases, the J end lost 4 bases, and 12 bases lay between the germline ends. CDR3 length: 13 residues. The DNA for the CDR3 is TGTGCCAGCAGTCCTGACTGGATAGAGACCCAGTACTTC. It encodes CASSPDWIETQYF.

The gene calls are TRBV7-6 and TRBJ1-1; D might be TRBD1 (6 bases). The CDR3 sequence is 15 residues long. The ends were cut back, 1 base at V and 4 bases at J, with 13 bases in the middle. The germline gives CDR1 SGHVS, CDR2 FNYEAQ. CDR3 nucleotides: TGTGCCAGCAGCTTAGTATCGGGGGGGGCCACTGAAGCTTTCTTT. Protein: CASSLVSGGATEAFF.

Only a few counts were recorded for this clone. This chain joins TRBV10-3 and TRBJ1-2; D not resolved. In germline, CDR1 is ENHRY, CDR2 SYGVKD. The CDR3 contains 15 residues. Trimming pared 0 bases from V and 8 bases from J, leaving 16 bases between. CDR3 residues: CAISESGEAINGYTF. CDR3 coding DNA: TGTGCCATCAGTGAGTCCGGGGAAGCTATCAACGGCTACACCTTC.

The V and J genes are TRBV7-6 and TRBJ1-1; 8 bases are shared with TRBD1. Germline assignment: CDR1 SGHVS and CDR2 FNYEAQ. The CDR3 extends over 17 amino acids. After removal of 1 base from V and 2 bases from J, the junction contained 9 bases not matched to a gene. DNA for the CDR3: TGTGCCAGCAGCTTAGAGGCCCCACAGGGGGTAAACACTGAAGCTTTCTTT. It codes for CASSLEAPQGVNTEAFF.

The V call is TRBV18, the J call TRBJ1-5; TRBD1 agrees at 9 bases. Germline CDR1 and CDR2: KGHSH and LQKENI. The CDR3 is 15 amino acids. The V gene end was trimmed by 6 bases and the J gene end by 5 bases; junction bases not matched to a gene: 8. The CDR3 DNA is TGTGCCAGCTCGGCAATACAGGGGGCTTATCAGCCCCAGCATTTT. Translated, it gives CASSAIQGAYQPQHF.

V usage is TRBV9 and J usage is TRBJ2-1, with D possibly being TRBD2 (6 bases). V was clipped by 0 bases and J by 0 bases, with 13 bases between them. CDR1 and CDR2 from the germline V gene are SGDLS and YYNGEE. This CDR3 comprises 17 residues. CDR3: CASSVAWDSVSYNEQFF. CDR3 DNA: TGTGCCAGCAGCGTAGCTTGGGACTCAGTCTCCTACAATGAGCAGTTCTTC.

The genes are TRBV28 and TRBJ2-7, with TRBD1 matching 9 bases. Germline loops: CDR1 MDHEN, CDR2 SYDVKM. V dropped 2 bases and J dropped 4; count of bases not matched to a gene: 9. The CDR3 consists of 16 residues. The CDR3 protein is CASSLLSTGGQYEQYF. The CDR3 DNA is TGTGCCAGCAGTTTACTCTCGACAGGGGGTCAGTACGAGCAGTACTTC.

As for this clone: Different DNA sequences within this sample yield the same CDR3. CDR3 bases: TGTGCCAGCAGTCTAGCGGGAGTCAACAATGAGCAGTTCTTC. Translation: CASSLAGVNNEQFF. This chain connects TRBV28 to TRBJ2-1, with TRBD2 matching over 10 bases. CDR1 and CDR2 (germline): MDHEN, SYDVKM. V lost 5 bases and J lost 5; bases outside the gene matches: 3. The length of the CDR3 is 14 residues.

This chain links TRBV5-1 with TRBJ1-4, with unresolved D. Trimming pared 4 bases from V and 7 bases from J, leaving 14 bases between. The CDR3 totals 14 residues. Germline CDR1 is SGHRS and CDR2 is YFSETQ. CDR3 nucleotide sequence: TGCGCCAGCAGCCCAGGATCAGGAGGTGAAAAACTGTTTTTT. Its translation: CASSPGSGGEKLFF.